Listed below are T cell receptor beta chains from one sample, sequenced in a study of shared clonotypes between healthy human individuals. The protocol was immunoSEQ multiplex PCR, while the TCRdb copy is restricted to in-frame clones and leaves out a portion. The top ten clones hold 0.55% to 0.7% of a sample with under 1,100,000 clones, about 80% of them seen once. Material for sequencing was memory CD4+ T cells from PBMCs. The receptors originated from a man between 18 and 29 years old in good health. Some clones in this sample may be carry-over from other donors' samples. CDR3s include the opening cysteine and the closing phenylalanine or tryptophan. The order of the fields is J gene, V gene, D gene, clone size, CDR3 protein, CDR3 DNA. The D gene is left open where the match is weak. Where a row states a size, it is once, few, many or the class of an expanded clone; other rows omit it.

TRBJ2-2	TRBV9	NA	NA	CASQGTGELFF	TGTGCCAGCCAGGGAACCGGGGAGCTGTTTTTT
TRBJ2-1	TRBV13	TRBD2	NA	CASSLRIILAGGERFF	TGTGCCAGCAGCTTACGAATCATACTAGCGGGAGGTGAGCGGTTCTTC
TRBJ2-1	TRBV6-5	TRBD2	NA	CASSELAGGRNEQFF	TGTGCCAGCAGCGAACTAGCGGGAGGACGCAATGAGCAGTTCTTC
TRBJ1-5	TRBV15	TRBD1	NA	CATSRDDRGRKGNQPQHF	TGTGCCACCAGCAGAGACGACAGGGGGCGCAAAGGCAATCAGCCCCAGCATTTT
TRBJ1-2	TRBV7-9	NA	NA	CASSLAVINYGYTF	TGTGCCAGCAGCTTAGCAGTAATCAACTATGGCTACACCTTC
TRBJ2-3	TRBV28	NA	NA	CASIAGTLGTDTQYF	TGTGCCAGCATTGCCGGGACTCTCGGCACAGATACGCAGTATTTT
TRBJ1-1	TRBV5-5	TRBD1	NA	CASSLGWGTGTTEAFF	TGTGCCAGCAGCTTGGGCTGGGGGACAGGGACCACTGAAGCTTTCTTT
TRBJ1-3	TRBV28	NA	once	CASYSGSIGNTIYF	TGTGCCAGTTACTCAGGGTCTATTGGAAACACCATATATTTT
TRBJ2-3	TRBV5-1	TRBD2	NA	CASSLNLAGDKDTQYF	TGCGCCAGCAGCTTGAACCTAGCGGGAGACAAAGATACGCAGTATTTT
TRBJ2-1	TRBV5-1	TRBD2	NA	CASSSPGLAEYNEQFF	TGCGCCAGCAGCTCGCCGGGACTAGCCGAATACAATGAGCAGTTCTTC
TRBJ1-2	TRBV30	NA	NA	CAWSAGTDYGYTF	TGTGCCTGGAGCGCCGGGACGGATTATGGCTACACCTTC
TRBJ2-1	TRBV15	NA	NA	CATSSPKLYNEQFF	TGTGCCACCAGCAGTCCAAAGTTATACAATGAGCAGTTCTTC
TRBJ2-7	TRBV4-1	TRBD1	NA	CASSQPGTGYEQYF	TGCGCCAGCAGCCAACCCGGGACAGGGTACGAGCAGTACTTC
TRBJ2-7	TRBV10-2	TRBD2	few	CASSRLAGIYEQYF	TGCGCCAGCAGTAGGCTAGCGGGAATCTACGAGCAGTACTTC
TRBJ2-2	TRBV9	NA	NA	CASSVETGPRHGELFF	TGTGCCAGCAGCGTAGAAACGGGGCCAAGACACGGGGAGCTGTTTTTT
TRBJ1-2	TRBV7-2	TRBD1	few	CASSTRQGANYGYTF	TGTGCCAGCAGCACCCGACAGGGGGCTAACTATGGCTACACCTTC
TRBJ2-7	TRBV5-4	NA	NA	CASSLPGSDEQYF	TGTGCCAGCAGCTTGCCAGGGTCGGACGAGCAGTACTTC
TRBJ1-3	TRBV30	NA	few	CAWTKTFSGNTIYF	TGTGCCTGGACTAAGACCTTCTCTGGAAACACCATATATTTT
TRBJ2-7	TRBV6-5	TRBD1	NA	CAIGRGSNREQYF	TGTGCCATCGGCAGGGGGAGTAATCGCGAGCAGTACTTC
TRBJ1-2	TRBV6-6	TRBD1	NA	CASSLLGTGGGADTF	TGTGCCAGCAGCCTCTTAGGGACAGGGGGAGGAGCGGACACCTTC
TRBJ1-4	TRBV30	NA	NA	CAWSISRTAAIEKLFF	TGTGCCTGGAGCATCTCACGGACAGCCGCAATCGAAAAACTGTTTTTT
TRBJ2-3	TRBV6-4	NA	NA	CAPFNERKPTDTQYF	TGTGCGCCGTTTAATGAGCGGAAGCCTACAGATACGCAGTATTTT
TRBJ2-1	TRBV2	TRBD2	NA	CAGTTSGVYNEQFF	TGTGCCGGGACTACTAGCGGGGTCTACAATGAGCAGTTCTTC
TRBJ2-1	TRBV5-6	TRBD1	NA	CASSANRGTYNEQFF	TGTGCCAGCAGCGCGAACAGGGGGACCTACAATGAGCAGTTCTTC
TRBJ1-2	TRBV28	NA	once	CASTPGPGVRYGYTF	TGTGCCAGCACTCCCGGGCCAGGAGTGCGCTATGGCTACACCTTC
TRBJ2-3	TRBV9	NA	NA	CASSGQGGRADTQYF	TGTGCCAGCAGCGGCCAAGGAGGTCGCGCGGATACGCAGTATTTT
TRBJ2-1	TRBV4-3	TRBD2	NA	CASSLGLAGGLVSDEQFF	TGCGCCAGCAGCCTAGGACTAGCGGGAGGGTTAGTAAGCGATGAGCAGTTCTTC
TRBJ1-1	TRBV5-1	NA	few	CASRTFTGNTEAFF	TGCGCCAGCAGAACCTTCACAGGGAACACTGAAGCTTTCTTT
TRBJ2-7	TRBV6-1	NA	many	CASSVGGTYEQYF	TGTGCCAGCAGTGTGGGAGGTACCTACGAGCAGTACTTC
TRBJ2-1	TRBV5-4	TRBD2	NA	CASSLDSGIKGNEQFF	TGTGCCAGCAGCTTAGATAGCGGGATTAAGGGCAATGAGCAGTTCTTC